This T cell receptor beta chain was retrieved from a study of glioma-infiltrating T cells after dendritic cell vaccination. On the study more broadly: Monocyte-derived dendritic cells, cultured seven days with IL-4 and GM-CSF, were pulsed with autologous tumor lysate.

Time point denoted: after dendritic cell vaccination, including at tumor progression/relapse. Germline V gene sequence: CDR1 SGHVS, CDR2 FQNEAQ. V shed 4 bases, J shed 5 bases, and the junction held 4 bases outside the gene matches. The CDR3 sequence is 14 residues long. This table comes from immunoSEQ multiplex PCR, and its TCRdb copy is limited to in-frame clones, with some not included. The table shows 100,000 or so clones, with around 80% occurring only once. V and J are TRBV7-8 and TRBJ1-1, with 10 bases that match TRBD1. The sequence came from a human donor with glioblastoma. Here the sequenced sample was blood, taken after dendritic cell vaccination. The CDR3: CASSSDRGRTEAFF. CDR3 DNA: TGTGCCAGCAGCTCGGACAGGGGGAGGACTGAAGCTTTCTTT. Filled out from reference TRBV7-8 and TRBJ1-1, the complete variable domain reads GAGVSQSPRYKVAKRGQDVALRCDPISGHVSLFWYQQALGQGPEFLTYFQNEAQLDKSGLPSDRFFAERPEGSVSTLKIQRTQQEDSAVYLCASSSDRGRTEAFFGQGTRLTVV.